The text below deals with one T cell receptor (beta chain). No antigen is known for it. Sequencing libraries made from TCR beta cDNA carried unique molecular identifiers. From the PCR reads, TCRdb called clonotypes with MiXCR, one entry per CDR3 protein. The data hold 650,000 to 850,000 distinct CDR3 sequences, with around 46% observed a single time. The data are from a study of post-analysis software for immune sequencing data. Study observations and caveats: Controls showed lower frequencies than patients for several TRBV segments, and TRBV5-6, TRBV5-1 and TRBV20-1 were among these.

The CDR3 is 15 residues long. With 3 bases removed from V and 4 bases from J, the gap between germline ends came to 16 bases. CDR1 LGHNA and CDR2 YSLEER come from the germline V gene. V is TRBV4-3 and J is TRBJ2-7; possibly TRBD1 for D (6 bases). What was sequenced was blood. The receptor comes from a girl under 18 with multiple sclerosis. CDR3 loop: CASSQIQGNPYEQYF. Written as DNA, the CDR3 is TGCGCCAGCAGCCAGATACAGGGTAACCCTTACGAGCAGTACTTC.